This T cell receptor beta chain stems from a study of cytomegalovirus exposure and HLA in healthy donors. Points from the study as a whole: As was reported, the HLA-A and HLA-B alleles of most subjects were accurately predicted from TCR beta sequences. Only CMV serostatus was available as immune exposure information. A later examination showed that TCR association rates differed by HLA locus, with DRB1 most and HLA-C fewest.

A word on this clone: Its antigen remains unidentified.

With 3 bases removed from V and 1 base from J, the gap between germline ends came to 13 bases. Germline V lookup: CDR1 SGDLS, CDR2 YYNGEE. This CDR3 region has 15 residues. This PCR relied on a set of 60 Vbeta primers and 13 Jbeta primers. Libraries were prepared by immunoSEQ multiplex PCR; TCRdb keeps only in-frame clonotypes and omits some of them. The sample carries under 200,000 clones, around three quarters recorded once. Sequences were obtained from PBMCs. The chain has TRBV9 and TRBJ1-1, with D tentatively TRBD1 (5 bases). The source of this sequence is a woman in her forties in good health and CMV-seronegative. CDR3 amino acids: CASSAATGGNTEAFF. The CDR3 bases are TGTGCCAGCAGCGCCGCCACCGGGGGGAACACTGAAGCTTTCTTT.